These T cell receptor beta chains were read from a single sample in a study of cytomegalovirus exposure and HLA in healthy donors. Repertoires were generated with immunoSEQ multiplex PCR, while TCRdb's copy carries only in-frame clones and drops some. The sample holds approximately 240,000 clones, 77% seen once. The sample taken for sequencing was PBMCs. The receptors shown here come from a woman aged 60-70 years in good health and CMV-seropositive. The CDR3 runs from the conserved cysteine through the conserved F or W. Fields, in order: CDR3 DNA, CDR3 protein, J gene, clone size, V gene, D gene. D genes are given only for firm matches. A clone size is listed for some rows: how often the clone was seen (once, few, many), or a class if it is expanded.

TGTGCCAGCAGCTTGGACAGACGTAATGGCTACACCTTC,CASSLDRRNGYTF,TRBJ1-2,-,TRBV7-9,-
TGCAGCGTAGAACGACAGGGGTCTAATGAGCAGTTCTTC,CSVERQGSNEQFF,TRBJ2-1,-,TRBV29-1,TRBD1
TGTGCCAGCAGTTACCAGAGCCGAGGAGGAAACACCATATATTTT,CASSYQSRGGNTIYF,TRBJ1-3,-,TRBV6-5,-
TGTGCCAGCAGAGCGGGACTAGCTGGGTCAGAGCAGTTCTTC,CASRAGLAGSEQFF,TRBJ2-1,-,TRBV6-6,TRBD2
TGTGCCAGCGGGAGTAACTATGGCTACACCTTC,CASGSNYGYTF,TRBJ1-2,-,TRBV28,-
TGCGCCAGCAGCCAAGAAAGGAGGACAGATACGCAGTATTTT,CASSQERRTDTQYF,TRBJ2-3,-,TRBV4-1,-
TGTGCCACCCAGCGGACGGGTAACTATGGCTACACCTTC,CATQRTGNYGYTF,TRBJ1-2,-,TRBV6-5,-
TGCGCCAGCAGCCAAGATCTGCAGGGGGATGTTGAAGCTTTCTTT,CASSQDLQGDVEAFF,TRBJ1-1,few,TRBV4-3,TRBD1
TGCAGCGTTGGGCCAGGGAGGGAAACTGAAGCTTTCTTT,CSVGPGRETEAFF,TRBJ1-1,-,TRBV29-1,-
TGTGCCAGCAGTTCCCCCCTGGGGAGGCACACTGAAGCTTTCTTT,CASSSPLGRHTEAFF,TRBJ1-1,-,TRBV6-5,-
TGTGCCAGCAGCTTAGGAGTACCCGTGGAGCAGTACTTC,CASSLGVPVEQYF,TRBJ2-7,-,TRBV7-6,-
TGCGCCAGCAGTCCTACAGGGGGCTTAGGTGAAAAACTGTTTTTT,CASSPTGGLGEKLFF,TRBJ1-4,few,TRBV10-2,TRBD1
TGTGCCAGCTCACACTCCGTGGTCGACAGGGATAGCAATCAGCCCCAGCATTTT,CASSHSVVDRDSNQPQHF,TRBJ1-5,-,TRBV18,TRBD1
TGTGCCAGCAGTGGACCGGGGTCTAGCACAGATACGCAGTATTTT,CASSGPGSSTDTQYF,TRBJ2-3,-,TRBV25-1,-
TGTGCCATCAGTGCGGGCACCGGGAAAGCAGATACGCAGTATTTT,CAISAGTGKADTQYF,TRBJ2-3,-,TRBV10-3,-
TGTGCCAGCAGCTTCTATCAGGGGGCCACCTACAATGAGCAGTTCTTC,CASSFYQGATYNEQFF,TRBJ2-1,few,TRBV7-8,TRBD1
TGTGCCAGCAGTTACTCGAGCAGGGGAGAGGGCTACACCTTC,CASSYSSRGEGYTF,TRBJ1-2,-,TRBV6-5,-
TGTGCCTGGAGGGACTATAATGAAAAACTGTTTTTT,CAWRDYNEKLFF,TRBJ1-4,-,TRBV30,-
TGTGCCACAGCCAGGGGGCTGCGACAGCCCCAGCATTTT,CATARGLRQPQHF,TRBJ1-5,-,TRBV7-2,TRBD1
TGCGCCAGCAGGGACTACGCCTACGAGCAGTACTTC,CASRDYAYEQYF,TRBJ2-7,-,TRBV10-2,-
TGCGCCAGCAGCGTTGAGCGGGGGGCACGAGAGACCCAGTACTTC,CASSVERGARETQYF,TRBJ2-5,few,TRBV5-1,TRBD2
TGTGCCACCAGCAGAGCGGGTTATATTGATAGCAATCAGCCCCAGCATTTT,CATSRAGYIDSNQPQHF,TRBJ1-5,-,TRBV15,-
TGTGCCTGCCAAGGGGGGGGGTATGGCTACACCTTC,CACQGGGYGYTF,TRBJ1-2,-,TRBV30,-
TGTGCTAGTGCCCAGGTCGGGAAAGGTACGCAGTATTTT,CASAQVGKGTQYF,TRBJ2-3,-,TRBV12-5,-